These 9 T cell receptor beta chains were all obtained from the same sample, sequenced in a study of CD8 T cells in Susac syndrome. Reverse transcription used roughly 0.5 to 1 ug RNA and random hexamers. TCRdb reanalysed the immunoSEQ multiplex PCR reads using MiXCR and keeps one entry per CDR3 protein. This table holds about 130,000 distinct CDR3 sequences, approximately 95% found once. Sequenced input: CD8+ T cells from PBMCs. The receptors originated from a human donor with Susac syndrome.

The rearrangement links TRBV29-1 to TRBJ2-4; 9 bases fit TRBD1. CDR1 and CDR2 from the germline V gene are SQVTM and ANQGSEA. With 6 bases clipped from V and 0 bases from J, the junction kept 6 bases outside the gene matches. The CDR3 is made up of 15 amino acids. In DNA form, the CDR3 reads TGCAGCGTGGGAGGACAGGGGCTAGCCAAAAACATTCAGTACTTC. Its translation is CSVGGQGLAKNIQYF.

This clonotype turned up a few times. Germline and junction disagree at one end, which may indicate a read error. This chain joins TRBV4-1 and TRBJ2-2; D uncertain. Germline V lookup: CDR1 MGHRA, CDR2 YSYEKL. The length of the CDR3 is 12 residues. CDR3 sequence reads: CASSQATGELFF. Here the CDR3 DNA reads TGTGCCAGCAGCCAAGCGACCGGGGAGCTGTTTTTT.

This CDR3 reads CATSRDRGGGNQETQYF. The DNA for the CDR3 is TGTGCCACCAGCAGAGATCGGGGGGGCGGAAACCAAGAGACCCAGTACTTC. The chain recombines TRBV15 with TRBJ2-5; 8 bases fit TRBD2. CDR1 LNHNV and CDR2 YYDKDF come from the germline V gene (reference sequence). The V gene end was trimmed by 0 bases and the J gene end by 0 bases; junction bases not matched to a gene: 6. This CDR3 has 17 residues.

This chain connects TRBV15 to TRBJ2-2; the D is unclear. V shed 1 base and J shed 6 bases, with 3 bases lying between them. The CDR3 has 12 amino acids. Germline CDR1 is LNHNV and CDR2 is YYDKDF (reference sequence). The chain's CDR3 is CATSRGSGELFF. The CDR3, as DNA: TGTGCCACCAGCAGAGGATCCGGGGAGCTGTTTTTT. Full variable domain (missing parts from reference TRBV15 and TRBJ2-2): DAMVIQNPRYQVTQFGKPVTLSCSQTLNHNVMYWYQQKSSQAPKLLFHYYDKDFNNEADTPDNFQSRRPNTSFCFLDIRSPGLGDTAMYLCATSRGSGELFFGEGSRLTVL.

V is TRBV29-1 and J is TRBJ2-1; D is ambiguous. Deletions cut 0 bases from V and 5 bases from J, with 8 bases between. This CDR3 is 13 amino acids long. The germline V gene encodes CDR1 SQVTM and CDR2 ANQGSEA. CDR3 in amino acids: CSVEEQSNNEQFF. CDR3 bases: TGCAGCGTTGAAGAACAGTCAAACAATGAGCAGTTCTTC.

This clonotype came up a few times. V and J are TRBV29-1 and TRBJ2-7; tentative D call: TRBD2 (5 bases). The ends were cut back, 6 bases at V and 0 bases at J, with 18 bases in the middle. Germline assignment: CDR1 SQVTM and CDR2 ANQGSEA. The CDR3 sequence is 15 residues long. The CDR3 nucleotides read TGCAGCGTCCTATCCCCCCTAGCTTACTCCTACGAGCAGTACTTC. It codes for CSVLSPLAYSYEQYF.

CDR3 in amino acids: CASSPRLAGDNEQFF. DNA for the CDR3: TGTGCCAGCAGCCCGAGACTAGCCGGCGACAATGAGCAGTTCTTC. This sequence joins TRBV12-3 or TRBV12-4 and TRBJ2-1; 7 nucleotides line up with TRBD2. V lost 6 bases to trimming and J lost 5 bases; unmatched junction nucleotides: 10. This CDR3 region has 15 residues.

The genes are TRBV4-1 and TRBJ2-3; D might be TRBD2 (6 bases). Germline V gene data show CDR1 as MGHRA and CDR2 as YSYEKL. V shed 4 bases and J shed 2 bases, with 7 bases lying between them. The CDR3 totals 13 residues. CDR3 amino acids: CASSPGVTDTQYF. The CDR3, as DNA: TGCGCCAGCAGCCCGGGGGTCACAGATACGCAGTATTTT.

This sequence joins TRBV28 and TRBJ2-5; 7 positions agree with TRBD1. Germline V CDR1 and CDR2: MDHEN, SYDVKM. V lost 5 bases to trimming and J lost 2 bases; unmatched junction nucleotides: 5. There are 14 residues in the CDR3. The CDR3, as DNA: TGTGCCAGCAGTCCACAGGGGTGGCAAGAGACCCAGTACTTC. This codes for CASSPQGWQETQYF.